This T cell receptor beta chain was sequenced in a study of cytomegalovirus exposure and HLA in healthy donors. Regarding the study as a whole: A few CMV-associated chains were confirmed in vitro to be specific for CMV antigens. There were some public TCRs occurring in many donors, but most TCR sequences were rare. Subsequent analysis found a tendency for first-cohort TCR clusters to co-occur within the 120 or so validation repertoires.

Assay used: immunoSEQ multiplex PCR; TCRdb lists only in-frame clones, some missing. The sample lists about 56,000 clones, 93% occurring once. Germline V gives CDR1 MGHRA, CDR2 YSYEKL. The length of the CDR3 is 14 residues. V dropped 1 base and J dropped 0 bases, with 7 bases sitting between them. This clone was counted a single time. What it binds is not known. The rearrangement joins TRBV4-1 to TRBJ2-7, with D tentatively TRBD1 (6 bases). This receptor was identified in a woman in her late teens or twenties in good health and CMV-seropositive. Sequencing input: PBMCs. The CDR3 reads CASSQGQVSYEQYF. The CDR3 nucleotides are TGCGCCAGCAGCCAAGGACAGGTCTCCTACGAGCAGTACTTC.